This paragraph reports one T cell receptor (beta chain). Repertoires were generated with immunoSEQ multiplex PCR, while TCRdb's copy carries only in-frame clones and drops some. The sample lists 50,000 or so clones; just under 95% were seen once. This sample is part of a study of graft-versus-host responses after intestinal transplantation. This TCR was sampled from a human patient who received an intestinal transplant, so some T cells may come from the graft donor. The source material was PBMCs, sampled roughly 760 days after a first intestinal transplant, on the day of a second.

The CDR3 loop reads CASSEFRGSSYEQYF. The CDR3 bases are TGCGCCAGCAGTGAGTTCCGCGGGAGTTCCTACGAGCAGTACTTC. This sequence joins TRBV10-1 and TRBJ2-7, with 7 bases identical to TRBD2. V shed 1 base and J 1 base; nucleotides not matched to a gene: 4. CDR1 and CDR2 from the germline V gene are WNHNN and SYGVQD (reference sequence). The CDR3 sequence is 15 residues long.